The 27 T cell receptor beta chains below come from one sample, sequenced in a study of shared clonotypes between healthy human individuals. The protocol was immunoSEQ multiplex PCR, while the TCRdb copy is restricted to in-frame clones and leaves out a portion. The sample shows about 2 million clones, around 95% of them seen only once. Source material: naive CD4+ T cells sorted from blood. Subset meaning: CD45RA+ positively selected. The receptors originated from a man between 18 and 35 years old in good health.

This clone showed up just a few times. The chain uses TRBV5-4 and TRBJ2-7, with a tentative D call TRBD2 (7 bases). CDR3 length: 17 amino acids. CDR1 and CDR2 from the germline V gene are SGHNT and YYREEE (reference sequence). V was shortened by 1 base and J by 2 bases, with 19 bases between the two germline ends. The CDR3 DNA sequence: TGTGCCAGCAGCTTGAGTGGGGGGGCGGGCCTACCCTACGAGCAGTACTTC. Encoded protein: CASSLSGGAGLPYEQYF.

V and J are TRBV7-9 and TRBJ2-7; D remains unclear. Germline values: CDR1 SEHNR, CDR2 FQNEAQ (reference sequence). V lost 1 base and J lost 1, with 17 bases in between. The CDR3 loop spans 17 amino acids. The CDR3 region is CASSLGRTLKGSYEQYF. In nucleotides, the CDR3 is TGTGCCAGCAGCTTAGGTAGGACCCTAAAAGGTTCCTACGAGCAGTACTTC. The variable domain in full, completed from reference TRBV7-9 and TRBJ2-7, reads DTGVSQNPRHKITKRGQNVTFRCDPISEHNRLYWYRQTLGQGPEFLTYFQNEAQLEKSRLLSDRFSAERPKGSFSTLEIQRTEQGDSAMYLCASSLGRTLKGSYEQYFGPGTRLTVT.

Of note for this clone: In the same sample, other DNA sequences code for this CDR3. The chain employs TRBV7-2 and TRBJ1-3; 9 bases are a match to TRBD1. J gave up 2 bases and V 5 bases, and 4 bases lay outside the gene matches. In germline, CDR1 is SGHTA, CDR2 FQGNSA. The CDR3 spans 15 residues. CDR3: CASSPRTGAGNTIYF. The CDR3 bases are TGTGCCAGCAGCCCCCGGACAGGGGCTGGAAACACCATATATTTT.

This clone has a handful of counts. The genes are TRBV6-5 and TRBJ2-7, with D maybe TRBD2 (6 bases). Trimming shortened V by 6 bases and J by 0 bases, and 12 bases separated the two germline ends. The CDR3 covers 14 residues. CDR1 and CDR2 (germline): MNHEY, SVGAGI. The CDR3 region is CASSPRGTSYEQYF. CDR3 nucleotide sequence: TGTGCCAGCAGCCCCCGGGGGACCTCCTACGAGCAGTACTTC.

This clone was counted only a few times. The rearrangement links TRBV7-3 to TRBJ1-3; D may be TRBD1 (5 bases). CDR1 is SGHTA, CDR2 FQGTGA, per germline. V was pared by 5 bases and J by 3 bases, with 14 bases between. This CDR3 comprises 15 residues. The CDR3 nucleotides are TGTGCCAGCAGCCACGGAGGACAACTTGGAAACACCATATATTTT. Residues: CASSHGGQLGNTIYF.

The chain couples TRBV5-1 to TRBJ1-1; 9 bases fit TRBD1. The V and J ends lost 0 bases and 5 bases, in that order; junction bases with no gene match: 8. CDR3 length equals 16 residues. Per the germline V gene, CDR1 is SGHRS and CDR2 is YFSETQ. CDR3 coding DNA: TGCGCCAGCAGCTTGGCTCCCCCACAGGGGGCGACTGAAGCTTTCTTT. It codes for CASSLAPPQGATEAFF.

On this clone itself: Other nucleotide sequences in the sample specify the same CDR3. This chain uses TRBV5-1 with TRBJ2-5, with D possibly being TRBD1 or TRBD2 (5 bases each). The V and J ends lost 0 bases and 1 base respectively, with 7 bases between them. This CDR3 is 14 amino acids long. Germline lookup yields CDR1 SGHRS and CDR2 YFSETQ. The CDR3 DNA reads TGCGCCAGCAGCTTGGGGGGGAGCCAAGAGACCCAGTACTTC. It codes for CASSLGGSQETQYF.

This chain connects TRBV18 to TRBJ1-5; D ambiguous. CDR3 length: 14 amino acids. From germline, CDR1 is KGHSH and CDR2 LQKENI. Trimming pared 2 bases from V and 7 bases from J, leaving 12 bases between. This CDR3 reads CASSPSAVGQPQHF. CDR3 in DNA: TGTGCCAGCTCACCATCGGCGGTAGGGCAGCCCCAGCATTTT.

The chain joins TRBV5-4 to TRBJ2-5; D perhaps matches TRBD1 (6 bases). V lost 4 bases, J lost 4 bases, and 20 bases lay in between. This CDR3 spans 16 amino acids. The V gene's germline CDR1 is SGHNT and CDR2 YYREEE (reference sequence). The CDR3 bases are TGTGCCAGCAGCCCACAGGGACCGCCCTCCGCAGAGACCCAGTACTTC. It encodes CASSPQGPPSAETQYF. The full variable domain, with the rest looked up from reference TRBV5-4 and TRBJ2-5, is ETGVTQSPTHLIKTRGQQVTLRCSSQSGHNTVSWYQQALGQGPQFIFQYYREEENGRGNFPPRFSGLQFPNYSSELNVNALELDDSALYLCASSPQGPPSAETQYFGPGTRLLVL.

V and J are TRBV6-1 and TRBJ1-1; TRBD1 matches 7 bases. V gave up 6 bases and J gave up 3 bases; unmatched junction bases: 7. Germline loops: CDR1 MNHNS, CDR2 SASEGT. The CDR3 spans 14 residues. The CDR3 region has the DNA TGTGCCAGCAGCAAGACAGGGAAGGACACTGAAGCTTTCTTT. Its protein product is CASSKTGKDTEAFF.

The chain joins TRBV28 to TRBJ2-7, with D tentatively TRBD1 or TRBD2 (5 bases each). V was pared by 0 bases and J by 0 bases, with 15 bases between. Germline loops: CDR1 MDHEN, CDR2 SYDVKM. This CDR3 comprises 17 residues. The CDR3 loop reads CASSLWVQGGSSYEQYF. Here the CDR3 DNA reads TGTGCCAGCAGTTTATGGGTCCAGGGTGGGAGCTCCTACGAGCAGTACTTC.

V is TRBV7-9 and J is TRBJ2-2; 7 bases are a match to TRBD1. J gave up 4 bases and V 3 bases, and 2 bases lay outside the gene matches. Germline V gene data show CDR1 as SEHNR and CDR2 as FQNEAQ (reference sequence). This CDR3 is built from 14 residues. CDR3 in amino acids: CASSLPGGTGELFF. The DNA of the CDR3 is TGTGCCAGCAGCTTGCCAGGGGGCACCGGGGAGCTGTTTTTT.

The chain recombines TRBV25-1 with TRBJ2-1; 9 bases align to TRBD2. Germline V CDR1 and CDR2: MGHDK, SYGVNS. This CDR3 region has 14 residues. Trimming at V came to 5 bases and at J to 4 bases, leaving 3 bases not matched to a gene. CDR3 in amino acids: CASSQLAGYNEQFF. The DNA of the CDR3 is TGTGCCAGCAGTCAACTAGCGGGTTACAATGAGCAGTTCTTC.

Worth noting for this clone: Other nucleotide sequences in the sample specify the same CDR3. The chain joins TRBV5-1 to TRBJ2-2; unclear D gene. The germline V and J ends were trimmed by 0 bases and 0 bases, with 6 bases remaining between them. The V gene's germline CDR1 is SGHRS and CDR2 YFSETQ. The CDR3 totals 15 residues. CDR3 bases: TGCGCCAGCAGCTTGGTATCCCCGAACACCGGGGAGCTGTTTTTT. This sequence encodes CASSLVSPNTGELFF. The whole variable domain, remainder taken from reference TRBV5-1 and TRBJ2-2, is KAGVTQTPRYLIKTRGQQVTLSCSPISGHRSVSWYQQTPGQGLQFLFEYFSETQRNKGNFPGRFSGRQFSNSRSEMNVSTLELGDSALYLCASSLVSPNTGELFFGEGSRLTVL.

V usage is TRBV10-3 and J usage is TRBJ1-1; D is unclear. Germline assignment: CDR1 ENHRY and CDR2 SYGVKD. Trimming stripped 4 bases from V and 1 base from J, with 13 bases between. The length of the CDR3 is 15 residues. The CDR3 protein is CAISARKDSNTEAFF. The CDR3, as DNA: TGTGCCATCAGTGCGAGAAAAGATTCGAACACTGAAGCTTTCTTT.

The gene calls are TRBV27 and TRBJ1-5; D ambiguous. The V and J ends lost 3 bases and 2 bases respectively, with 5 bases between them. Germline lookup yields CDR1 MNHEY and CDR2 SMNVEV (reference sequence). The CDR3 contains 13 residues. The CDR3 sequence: CASSFNGNQPQHF. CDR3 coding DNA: TGTGCCAGCAGTTTTAATGGCAATCAGCCCCAGCATTTT.

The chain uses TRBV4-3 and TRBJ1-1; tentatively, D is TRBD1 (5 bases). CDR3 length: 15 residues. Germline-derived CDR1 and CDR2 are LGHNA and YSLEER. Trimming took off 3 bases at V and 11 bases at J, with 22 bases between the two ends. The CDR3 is CASSHEGMGVPRAFF. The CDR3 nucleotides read TGCGCCAGCAGCCACGAGGGAATGGGGGTCCCGAGGGCTTTCTTT.

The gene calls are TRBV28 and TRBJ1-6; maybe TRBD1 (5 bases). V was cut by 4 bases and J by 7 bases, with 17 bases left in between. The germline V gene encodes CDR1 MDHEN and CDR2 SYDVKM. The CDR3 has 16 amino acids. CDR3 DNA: TGTGCCAGCAGTTCAGCTAGCGGGACCTTCAATTCACCCCTCCACTTT. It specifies CASSSASGTFNSPLHF.

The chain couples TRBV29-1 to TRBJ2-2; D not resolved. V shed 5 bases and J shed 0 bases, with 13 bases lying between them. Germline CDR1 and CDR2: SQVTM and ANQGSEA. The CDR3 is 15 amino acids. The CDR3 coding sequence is TGCAGCGTTTTTGGTGTACACGCGAACACCGGGGAGCTGTTTTTT. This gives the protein CSVFGVHANTGELFF.

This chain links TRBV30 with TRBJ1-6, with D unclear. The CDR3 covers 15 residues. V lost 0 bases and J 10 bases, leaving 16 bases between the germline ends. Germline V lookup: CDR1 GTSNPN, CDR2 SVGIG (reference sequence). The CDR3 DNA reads TGTGCCTGGAGTGTATACAGTTCGGCAAGATCACCCCTCCACTTT. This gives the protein CAWSVYSSARSPLHF.

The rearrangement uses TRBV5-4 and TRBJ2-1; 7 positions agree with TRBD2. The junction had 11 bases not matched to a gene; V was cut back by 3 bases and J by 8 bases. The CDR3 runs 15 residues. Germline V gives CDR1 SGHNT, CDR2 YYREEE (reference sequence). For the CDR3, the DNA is TGTGCCAGCAGCTCAGGACTAGATCGGCTCCATGAGCAGTTCTTC. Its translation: CASSSGLDRLHEQFF.

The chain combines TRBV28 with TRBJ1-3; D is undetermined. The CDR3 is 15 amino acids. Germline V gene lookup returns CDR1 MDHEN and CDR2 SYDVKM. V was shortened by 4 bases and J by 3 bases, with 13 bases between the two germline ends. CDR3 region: CASSSYGPNGNTIYF. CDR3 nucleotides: TGTGCCAGCAGTTCCTACGGCCCGAATGGAAACACCATATATTTT.

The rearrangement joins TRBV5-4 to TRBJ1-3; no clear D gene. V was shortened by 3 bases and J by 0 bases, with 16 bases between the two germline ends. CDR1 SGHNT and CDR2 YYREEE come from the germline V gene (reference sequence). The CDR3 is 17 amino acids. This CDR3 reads CASSYPGRRSSGNTIYF. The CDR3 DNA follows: TGTGCCAGCAGCTACCCGGGCAGGCGCAGCTCTGGAAACACCATATATTTT. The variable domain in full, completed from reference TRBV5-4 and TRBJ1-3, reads ETGVTQSPTHLIKTRGQQVTLRCSSQSGHNTVSWYQQALGQGPQFIFQYYREEENGRGNFPPRFSGLQFPNYSSELNVNALELDDSALYLCASSYPGRRSSGNTIYFGEGSWLTVV.

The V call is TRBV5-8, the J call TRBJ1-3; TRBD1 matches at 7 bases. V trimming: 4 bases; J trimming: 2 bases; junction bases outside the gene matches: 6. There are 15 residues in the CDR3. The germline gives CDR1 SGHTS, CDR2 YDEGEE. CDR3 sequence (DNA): TGTGCCAGCAGCCTGACAGGGAGTGCTGGAAACACCATATATTTT. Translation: CASSLTGSAGNTIYF. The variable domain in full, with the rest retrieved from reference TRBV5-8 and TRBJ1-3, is EAGVTQSPTHLIKTRGQQATLRCSPISGHTSVYWYQQALGLGLQFLLWYDEGEERNRGNFPPRFSGRQFPNYSSELNVNALELEDSALYLCASSLTGSAGNTIYFGEGSWLTVV.

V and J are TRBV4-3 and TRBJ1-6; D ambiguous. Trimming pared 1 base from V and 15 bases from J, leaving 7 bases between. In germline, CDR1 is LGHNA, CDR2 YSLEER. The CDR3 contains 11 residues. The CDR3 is CASSQGSVLHF. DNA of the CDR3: TGCGCCAGCAGCCAAGGGTCCGTCCTCCACTTT.

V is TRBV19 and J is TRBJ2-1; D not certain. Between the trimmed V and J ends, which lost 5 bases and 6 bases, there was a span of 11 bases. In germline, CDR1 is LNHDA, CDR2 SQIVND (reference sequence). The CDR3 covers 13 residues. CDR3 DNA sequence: TGTGCCAGTAGTCCTCTGACGATCAATGAGCAGTTCTTC. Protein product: CASSPLTINEQFF.

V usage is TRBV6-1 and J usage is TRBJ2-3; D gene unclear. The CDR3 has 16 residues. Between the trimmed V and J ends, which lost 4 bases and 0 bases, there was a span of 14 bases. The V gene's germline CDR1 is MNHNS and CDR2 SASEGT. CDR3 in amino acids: CASSGISGASTDTQYF. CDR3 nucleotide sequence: TGTGCCAGCAGTGGGATATCGGGCGCGAGCACAGATACGCAGTATTTT.